The 27 T cell receptor beta chains given below trace back to one sample, sequenced in a study of control samples from healthy donors and cancer patients. Some clones are missing from TCRdb's copy, which holds only in-frame ones; the method was immunoSEQ multiplex PCR. The sample includes about 170,000 clones, 88% of them seen just once. The sample comprised blood. The receptors originated from a woman in her 30s in good health.

The CDR3, as DNA: TGCGCCAGCTCCCCTTTTCGGGCGGAAAATCAGCCCCAGCATTTT. It translates to CASSPFRAENQPQHF. V gene TRBV10-1 combines with J gene TRBJ1-5; D uncertain. The germline V and J ends were trimmed by 8 bases and 4 bases, with 18 bases remaining between them. The CDR3 sequence is 15 residues long. The germline V gene encodes CDR1 WNHNN and CDR2 SYGVQD (reference sequence).

The chain couples TRBV28 to TRBJ1-5; tentative D call: TRBD1 (5 bases). Germline V gene data show CDR1 as MDHEN and CDR2 as SYDVKM. Trimming took off 5 bases at V and 5 bases at J, with 13 bases between the two ends. The CDR3 consists of 14 residues. The CDR3 here is CASSIPQGDQPQHF. CDR3 coding DNA: TGTGCCAGCAGTATCCCTCAGGGAGATCAGCCCCAGCATTTT.

This chain uses TRBV7-9 with TRBJ2-2; D not certain. The CDR3 runs 13 residues. V was clipped by 1 base and J by 4 bases, with 4 bases between them. The germline V gene encodes CDR1 SEHNR and CDR2 FQNEAQ (reference sequence). The CDR3 nucleotides read TGTGCCAGCAGCTTAGGGGGCACCGGGGAGCTGTTTTTT. It encodes CASSLGGTGELFF.

The chain combines TRBV5-1 with TRBJ2-3; weak D call: TRBD1 (5 bases). The CDR3 has 14 amino acids. V was pared by 0 bases and J by 8 bases, with 13 bases between. Germline V CDR1 and CDR2: SGHRS, YFSETQ. CDR3 amino acids: CASSLDAGSPTQYF. The CDR3 DNA is TGCGCCAGCAGCTTGGACGCAGGGTCACCTACGCAGTATTTT.

The chain links TRBV2 to TRBJ1-3, with 8 bases aligning to TRBD1. The germline gives CDR1 SNHLY, CDR2 FYNNEI. Trimming removed 9 bases from V and 3 bases from J; junction bases left unmatched: 7. CDR3 length: 14 residues. The CDR3 nucleotides read TGTGCCAGTGGACAGGGCGGCGTTGGAAACACCATATATTTT. Translation gives CASGQGGVGNTIYF.

The chain employs TRBV5-5 and TRBJ1-2; D is unclear. The CDR3 is 13 residues long. Germline V lookup: CDR1 SGHKS, CDR2 YYEKEE (reference sequence). V lost 5 bases and J 4 bases, leaving 12 bases between the germline ends. The CDR3 loop reads CASSMGRIYGYTF. The CDR3 DNA follows: TGTGCCAGCAGTATGGGGAGGATCTATGGCTACACCTTC.

The chain combines TRBV10-3 with TRBJ2-2, with a weak D call TRBD1 (5 bases). The V and J ends lost 6 bases and 0 bases respectively, with 8 bases between them. Per the germline V gene, CDR1 is ENHRY and CDR2 is SYGVKD. The CDR3 spans 14 residues. The chain's CDR3 is CAIRPDTNTGELFF. In DNA form, the CDR3 reads TGTGCCATCAGACCGGACACGAACACCGGGGAGCTGTTTTTT.

The chain couples TRBV7-2 to TRBJ1-5, with unresolved D. Trimming cost V 5 bases and J 3 bases, with 8 bases left between them. Germline CDR1 is SGHTA and CDR2 is FQGNSA. CDR3 size: 13 residues. The chain's CDR3 is CASSVELNQPQHF. As DNA, the CDR3 is TGTGCCAGCAGCGTGGAACTCAATCAGCCCCAGCATTTT. Together with reference TRBV7-2 and TRBJ1-5, the CDR3 gives the full variable domain: GAGVSQSPSNKVTEKGKDVELRCDPISGHTALYWYRQSLGQGLEFLIYFQGNSAPDKSGLPSDRFSAERTGGSVSTLTIQRTQQEDSAVYLCASSVELNQPQHFGDGTRLSIL.

This chain uses TRBV10-3 with TRBJ2-3, with TRBD1 matching 10 bases. This CDR3 spans 13 amino acids. The germline V gene has CDR1 ENHRY and CDR2 SYGVKD. J lost 4 bases, V lost 8 bases, and 3 bases had no gene match. The CDR3 bases are TGTGCCATCGGGACAGGGGAGGCAGATACGCAGTATTTT. Translating gives CAIGTGEADTQYF.

J is TRBJ2-2 and V is TRBV5-1; no reliable D call. This CDR3 contains 16 residues. Trimming removed 5 bases from V and 3 bases from J, with 17 bases in between. Germline-derived CDR1 and CDR2 are SGHRS and YFSETQ. The CDR3 region has the DNA TGCGCCAGCAGGGGCCAGGATTATGGAGACACCGGGGAGCTGTTTTTT. Translation gives CASRGQDYGDTGELFF.

This chain links TRBV28 with TRBJ1-6, with D possibly matching TRBD1 (5 bases). The germline CDR1 and CDR2 sequences are MDHEN and SYDVKM. This CDR3 comprises 13 residues. Trimming took 2 bases from V and 11 from J, leaving 10 bases between them. This CDR3 is CASSLGALTPLHF. CDR3 nucleotides: TGTGCCAGCAGTTTAGGGGCGCTAACACCCCTCCACTTT.

CDR3 sequence: CASSYDGLNEKLFF. The CDR3 coding sequence is TGTGCCAGCAGTTACGACGGACTTAATGAAAAACTGTTTTTT. The chain employs TRBV6-5 and TRBJ1-4, with D hard to call. Trimming cost V 2 bases and J 4 bases, with 8 bases left between them. CDR3 length equals 14 residues. In germline, CDR1 is MNHEY, CDR2 SVGAGI.

This sequence joins TRBV15 and TRBJ1-5, with D possibly TRBD1 on 5 matching bases. The CDR3 totals 15 residues. Trimming removed 0 bases from V and 6 bases from J, with 12 bases in between. Germline V gene sequence: CDR1 LNHNV, CDR2 YYDKDF (reference sequence). As DNA, the CDR3 is TGTGCCACCAGCAGAGATAAGCAGGGATTTCAGCCCCAGCATTTT. It is translated as CATSRDKQGFQPQHF.

The CDR3 is CASSPGSPYEQYF. The CDR3 nucleotides read TGTGCCAGCAGCCCAGGGTCCCCCTACGAGCAGTACTTC. The chain is built from TRBV12-3 or TRBV12-4 and TRBJ2-7; a weak D match, TRBD1 (5 bases). V lost 6 bases and J 2 bases, leaving 11 bases between the germline ends. The CDR3 totals 13 residues.

V and J are TRBV3-1 (or the pseudogene TRBV3-2) and TRBJ1-2, with D unclear. Trimming pared 0 bases from V and 0 bases from J, leaving 17 bases between. The CDR3 runs 18 residues. Per the germline V gene, CDR1 is LGHDT and CDR2 is YNNKEL (reference sequence). CDR3 DNA: TGTGCCAGCAGCCAAGATAAGTGGGGTGGCAGTGCTAACTATGGCTACACCTTC. Residues: CASSQDKWGGSANYGYTF.

V is TRBV11-1 and J is TRBJ2-5; TRBD1 or TRBD2 may be the D gene (5 bases each). Germline V gene lookup returns CDR1 SGHAT and CDR2 FQDESV (reference sequence). The CDR3 totals 15 residues. Between the trimmed V and J ends, which lost 1 base and 3 bases, there was a span of 12 bases. DNA of the CDR3: TGTGCCAGCAGCTTAGATCCAGGGAGCAAAGAGACCCAGTACTTC. Protein: CASSLDPGSKETQYF.

The rearrangement uses TRBV29-1 and TRBJ1-2; 7 bases line up with TRBD1. The CDR3 sequence is 13 residues long. Germline V CDR1 and CDR2: SQVTM, ANQGSEA. J lost 6 bases, V lost 6 bases, and 10 bases had no gene match. In DNA, the CDR3 is TGCAGCGTCGGAGGGGGCGCCCCTCATGGCTACACCTTC. It specifies CSVGGGAPHGYTF.

The chain is built from TRBV29-1 and TRBJ2-5; TRBD2 might be the D (5 bases). V dropped 8 bases and J dropped 4 bases, with 14 bases sitting between them. Per the germline V gene, CDR1 is SQVTM and CDR2 is ANQGSEA. CDR3 length equals 12 residues. The CDR3 spells CSSRAGGETQYF. The DNA of the CDR3 is TGCAGCTCCCGGGCGGGTGGAGAGACCCAGTACTTC.

The chain couples TRBV18 to TRBJ1-1; TRBD1 matches 8 bases. Per the germline V gene, CDR1 is KGHSH and CDR2 is LQKENI. The CDR3 has 15 residues. With V trimmed by 6 bases and J by 6 bases, 12 bases remained unmatched. The chain's CDR3 is CASSLRGHQDAEAFF. For the CDR3, the DNA is TGTGCCAGCTCCCTCAGGGGGCACCAAGACGCTGAAGCTTTCTTT.

The chain carries TRBV7-4 and TRBJ2-4, with D maybe TRBD2 (5 bases). The CDR3 consists of 13 residues. Germline V lookup: CDR1 SGHVT, CDR2 SQSDAQ. Trimming stripped 6 bases from V and 8 bases from J, with 14 bases between. The CDR3 is CASSNRAGDIQYF. The CDR3, as DNA: TGTGCCAGCAGTAACCGGGCCGGGGACATTCAGTACTTC.

The V gene is TRBV2, the J gene TRBJ2-2; tentatively, D is TRBD1 or TRBD2 (5 bases each). The CDR3 loop spans 14 amino acids. The V end was cut by 8 bases, the J end by 8 bases, with 18 bases between. CDR1 is SNHLY, CDR2 FYNNEI, per germline. CDR3 residues: CASGVGGTSGELFF. CDR3 nucleotide sequence: TGTGCCAGCGGGGTTGGGGGTACCTCAGGGGAGCTGTTTTTT.

This clone was seen a single time. The chain employs TRBV5-6 and TRBJ1-2, with 9 bases identical to TRBD1. Trimming took 4 bases from V and 4 from J; bases not matched to a gene: 8. The CDR3 has 15 residues. The germline V gene encodes CDR1 SGHDT and CDR2 YYEEEE. The CDR3 is CASSLGGQGGYGYTF. CDR3 DNA: TGTGCCAGCAGCCTGGGGGGACAGGGAGGCTATGGCTACACCTTC.

This chain links TRBV2 with TRBJ2-1; D is unclear. The CDR3 has 11 amino acids. Germline V gene sequence: CDR1 SNHLY, CDR2 FYNNEI. V dropped 5 bases and J dropped 8 bases, with 7 bases sitting between them. CDR3 nucleotide sequence: TGTGCCAGCAGTCCCACACATGAGCAGTTCTTC. Its protein product is CASSPTHEQFF. Combining the CDR3 with reference TRBV2 and TRBJ2-1 gives the whole variable domain EPEVTQTPSHQVTQMGQEVILRCVPISNHLYFYWYRQILGQKVEFLVSFYNNEISEKSEIFDDQFSVERPDGSNFTLKIRSTKLEDSAMYFCASSPTHEQFFGPGTRLTVL.

This clone was recorded a few times. Other DNA sequences in this specimen translate into the identical CDR3. The genes are TRBV5-1 and TRBJ2-2, with a weak D call TRBD2 (5 bases). CDR1 and CDR2 from the germline V gene are SGHRS and YFSETQ. CDR3 size: 13 residues. Trimming cost V 0 bases and J 6 bases, with 6 bases left between them. CDR3 amino acids: CASSLVGAGELFF. The CDR3, as DNA: TGCGCCAGCAGCTTGGTCGGGGCCGGGGAGCTGTTTTTT.

The V call is TRBV5-1, the J call TRBJ1-3; D possibly corresponds to TRBD1 (5 bases). The CDR3 covers 15 residues. V was trimmed by 3 bases and J by 1 base, leaving 11 bases between them. Germline-derived CDR1 and CDR2 are SGHRS and YFSETQ. Here the CDR3 reads CASSSRGGSGNTIYF. CDR3 nucleotide sequence: TGCGCCAGCAGCTCTCGGGGGGGATCTGGAAACACCATATATTTT.

V and J are TRBV6-5 and TRBJ2-2; D is undetermined. Germline V gene sequence: CDR1 MNHEY, CDR2 SVGAGI. The germline V and J ends were trimmed by 2 bases and 6 bases, with 4 bases remaining between them. This CDR3 region has 12 residues. The CDR3 sequence is CASSYQPGELFF. The CDR3 coding sequence is TGTGCCAGCAGTTACCAGCCCGGGGAGCTGTTTTTT.

This clone has just a few counts. This sequence joins TRBV2 and TRBJ1-4; D uncertain. Between the trimmed V and J ends, which lost 5 bases and 5 bases, there was a span of 12 bases. Germline V lookup: CDR1 SNHLY, CDR2 FYNNEI. The CDR3 consists of 14 residues. The CDR3 sequence: CASSYDYGNEKLFF. The CDR3 nucleotides read TGTGCCAGCAGTTACGACTATGGAAATGAAAAACTGTTTTTT. Complete variable domain (other parts from reference TRBV2 and TRBJ1-4): EPEVTQTPSHQVTQMGQEVILRCVPISNHLYFYWYRQILGQKVEFLVSFYNNEISEKSEIFDDQFSVERPDGSNFTLKIRSTKLEDSAMYFCASSYDYGNEKLFFGSGTQLSVL.